Below are 2 T cell receptor beta chains sequenced from a single sample in a study of blood T cell repertoires in COVID-19. Using immunoSEQ multiplex PCR, the repertoire was profiled, and TCRdb retains in-frame clones only, with some absent. The table has around 140,000 clones, about 83% seen once. Sequenced input: PBMCs or T cells enriched from blood (not recorded which). The receptors come from a woman aged 50 to 65 with acute COVID-19.

The chain has TRBV18 and TRBJ1-2; 8 bases map to TRBD1. V lost 4 bases, J lost 6 bases, and 7 bases stayed unmatched. Per germline, CDR1 KGHSH and CDR2 LQKENI. The CDR3 extends over 14 amino acids. CDR3: CASSQSDRENGYTF. The CDR3 DNA follows: TGTGCCAGCTCACAATCGGACAGGGAGAATGGCTACACCTTC.

V usage is TRBV5-1 and J usage is TRBJ2-3, with 10 bases that match TRBD1. The length of the CDR3 is 15 residues. V was clipped by 6 bases and J by 2 bases; unmatched bases: 6. Germline CDR1 is SGHRS and CDR2 is YFSETQ. CDR3 sequence (DNA): TGCGCCAGCAAGGATAGACAGGGGGCCACAGATACGCAGTATTTT. It encodes CASKDRQGATDTQYF.